This T cell receptor (beta chain) comes out of a study of cytomegalovirus exposure and HLA in healthy donors. General study findings and limits: The Asian-associated ancestry cluster reportedly had fewer N-insertions than the approximately 670-donor mean in a later analysis.

Note on this clone: Its target is unknown.

Both 60 Vbeta primers and 13 Jbeta primers went into the PCR. Method: immunoSEQ multiplex PCR; TCRdb's copy keeps in-frame clones and lacks some. The sample lists roughly 160,000 clones, 60% to 80% seen once, with approximately 8.7% in the top ten. Trimming left V 4 bases short and J 0 bases short, with 10 bases between. The CDR3 covers 16 residues. CDR1 is SNHLY, CDR2 FYNNEI, per germline. This receptor was identified in a man aged 18 to 29 in good health and CMV-seropositive. The sequencing input was PBMCs. The chain carries TRBV2 and TRBJ2-6; D not certain. The CDR3, as DNA: TGTGCCAGCAGTGGGGCTGACCGCTCTGGGGCCAACGTCCTGACTTTC. Its protein product is CASSGADRSGANVLTF.